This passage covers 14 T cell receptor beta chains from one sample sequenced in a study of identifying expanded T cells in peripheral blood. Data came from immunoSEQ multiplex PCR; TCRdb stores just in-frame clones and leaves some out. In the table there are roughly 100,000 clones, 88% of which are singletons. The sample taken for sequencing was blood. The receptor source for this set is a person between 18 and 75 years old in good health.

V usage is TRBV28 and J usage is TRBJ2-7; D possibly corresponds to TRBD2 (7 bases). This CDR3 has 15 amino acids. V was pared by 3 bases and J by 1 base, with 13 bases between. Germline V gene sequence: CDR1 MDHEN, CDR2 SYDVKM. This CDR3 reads CASSFGGQLSYEQYF. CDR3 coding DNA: TGTGCCAGCAGTTTCGGGGGGCAACTATCCTACGAGCAGTACTTC.

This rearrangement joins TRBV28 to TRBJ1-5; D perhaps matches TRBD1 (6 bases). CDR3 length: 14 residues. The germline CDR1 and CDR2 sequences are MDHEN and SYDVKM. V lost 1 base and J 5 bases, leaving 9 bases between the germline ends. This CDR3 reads CASSLYQGHQPQHF. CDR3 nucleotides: TGTGCCAGCAGTTTATACCAGGGGCATCAGCCCCAGCATTTT. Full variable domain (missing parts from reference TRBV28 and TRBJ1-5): DVKVTQSSRYLVKRTGEKVFLECVQDMDHENMFWYRQDPGLGLRLIYFSYDVKMKEKGDIPEGYSVSREKKERFSLILESASTNQTSMYLCASSLYQGHQPQHFGDGTRLSIL.

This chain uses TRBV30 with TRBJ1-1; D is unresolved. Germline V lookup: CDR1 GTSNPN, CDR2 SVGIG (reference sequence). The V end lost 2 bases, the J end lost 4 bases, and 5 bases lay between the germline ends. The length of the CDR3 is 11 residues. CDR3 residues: CAWSPFTEAFF. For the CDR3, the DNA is TGTGCCTGGAGTCCTTTCACTGAAGCTTTCTTT.

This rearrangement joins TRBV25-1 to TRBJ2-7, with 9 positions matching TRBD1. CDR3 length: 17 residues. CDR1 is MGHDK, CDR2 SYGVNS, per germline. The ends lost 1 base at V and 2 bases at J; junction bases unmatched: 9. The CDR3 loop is CASSELGAGQGTYEQYF. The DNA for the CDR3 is TGTGCCAGCAGTGAATTAGGGGCGGGACAGGGCACCTACGAGCAGTACTTC.

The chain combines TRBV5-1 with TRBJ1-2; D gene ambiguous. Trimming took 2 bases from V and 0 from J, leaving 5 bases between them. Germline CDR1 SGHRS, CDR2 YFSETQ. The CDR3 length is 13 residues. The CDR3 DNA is TGCGCCAGCAGCTTACCGACTAACTATGGCTACACCTTC. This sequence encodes CASSLPTNYGYTF.

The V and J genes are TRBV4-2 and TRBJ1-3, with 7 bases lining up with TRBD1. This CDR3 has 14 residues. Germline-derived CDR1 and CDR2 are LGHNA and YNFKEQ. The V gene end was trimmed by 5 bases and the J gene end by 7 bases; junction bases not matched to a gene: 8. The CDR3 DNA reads TGTGCCAGCAGCTTAGGCCAACAGGGGAACACCATATATTTT. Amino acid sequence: CASSLGQQGNTIYF.

The CDR3 here is CASSVPGQFFGQYF. The CDR3 DNA sequence: TGTGCCAGCAGTGTACCGGGACAATTTTTTGGGCAGTACTTC. V is TRBV6-1 and J is TRBJ2-7; D is perhaps TRBD1 (6 bases). The germline gives CDR1 MNHNS, CDR2 SASEGT. CDR3 length: 14 residues. V gave up 4 bases and J gave up 9 bases, with 19 bases separating them.

CDR3: CASSLAGWDGYTF. CDR3 in DNA: TGTGCCAGCAGCTTAGCGGGGTGGGATGGCTACACCTTC. The chain is built from TRBV7-3 and TRBJ1-2; D is unresolved. Trimming removed 2 bases from V and 6 bases from J, with 10 bases in between. The length of the CDR3 is 13 residues. Germline CDR1 reads SGHTA; CDR2 reads FQGTGA.

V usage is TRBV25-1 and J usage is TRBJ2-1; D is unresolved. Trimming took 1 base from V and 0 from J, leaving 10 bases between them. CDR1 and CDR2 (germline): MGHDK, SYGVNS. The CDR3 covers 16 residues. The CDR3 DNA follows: TGTGCCAGCAGTGAATTGGGCCGTAGCTCCTACAATGAGCAGTTCTTC. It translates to CASSELGRSSYNEQFF.

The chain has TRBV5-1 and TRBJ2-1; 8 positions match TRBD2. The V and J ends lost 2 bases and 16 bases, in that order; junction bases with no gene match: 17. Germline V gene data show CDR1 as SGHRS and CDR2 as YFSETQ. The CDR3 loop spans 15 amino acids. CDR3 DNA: TGCGCCAGCAGCTTATTACCGGGGGGGCGGCCTGAGGGATTCTTC. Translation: CASSLLPGGRPEGFF.

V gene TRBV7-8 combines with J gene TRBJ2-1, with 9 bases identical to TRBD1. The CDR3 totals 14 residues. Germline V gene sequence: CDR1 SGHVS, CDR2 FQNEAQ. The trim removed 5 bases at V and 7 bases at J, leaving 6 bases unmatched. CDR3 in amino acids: CASSARQGVNEQFF. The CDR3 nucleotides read TGTGCCAGCAGCGCTAGACAGGGGGTGAATGAGCAGTTCTTC.

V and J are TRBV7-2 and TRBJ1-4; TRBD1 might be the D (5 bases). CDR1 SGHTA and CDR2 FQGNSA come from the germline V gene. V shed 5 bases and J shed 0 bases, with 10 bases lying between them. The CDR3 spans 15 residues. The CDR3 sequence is CASSGTTATNEKLFF. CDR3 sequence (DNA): TGTGCCAGCAGCGGCACGACAGCAACTAATGAAAAACTGTTTTTT.

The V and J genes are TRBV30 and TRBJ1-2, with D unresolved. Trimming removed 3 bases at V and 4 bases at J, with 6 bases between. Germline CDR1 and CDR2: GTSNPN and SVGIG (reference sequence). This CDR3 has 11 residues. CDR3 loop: CAWRTVYGYTF. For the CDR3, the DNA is TGTGCCTGGAGGACTGTCTATGGCTACACCTTC.

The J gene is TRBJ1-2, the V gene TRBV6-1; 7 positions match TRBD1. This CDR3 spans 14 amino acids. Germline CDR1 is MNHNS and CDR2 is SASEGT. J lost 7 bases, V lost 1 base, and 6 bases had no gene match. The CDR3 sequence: CASSEDRGNFGYTF. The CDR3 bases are TGTGCCAGCAGTGAAGACAGGGGCAATTTTGGCTACACCTTC.